These 28 T cell receptor beta chains were all obtained from the same sample, sequenced in a study of blood T cell repertoires in COVID-19. The protocol was immunoSEQ multiplex PCR, while the TCRdb copy is restricted to in-frame clones and leaves out a portion. The profile shows roughly 330,000 clones, about 85% of them singletons. What was sequenced was PBMCs or T cells enriched from blood (not recorded which). The receptors here all came from a woman aged 25 to 39 who had recovered from COVID-19.

This chain links TRBV24-1 with TRBJ2-1; 7 positions agree with TRBD2. Germline V gene sequence: CDR1 KGHDR, CDR2 SFDVKD. With V trimmed by 4 bases and J by 12 bases, 5 bases remained unmatched. This CDR3 is built from 12 residues. The DNA for the CDR3 is TGTGCCACCAGTGACAAAGCGGGGCGGCAGTTCTTC. This codes for CATSDKAGRQFF.

This sequence joins TRBV5-5 and TRBJ1-1, with D possibly being TRBD1 (5 bases). This CDR3 contains 13 residues. Trimming removed 4 bases at V and 5 bases at J, with 12 bases between. Germline CDR1 is SGHKS and CDR2 is YYEKEE (reference sequence). The CDR3 spells CASSNRGGTEAFF. CDR3 in DNA: TGTGCCAGCAGCAACCGGGGGGGGACTGAAGCTTTCTTT.

This chain connects TRBV4-2 to TRBJ1-2; D is possibly TRBD1 (5 bases). The germline V and J ends were trimmed by 0 bases and 7 bases, with 18 bases remaining between them. Looked up from germline, CDR1 is LGHNA and CDR2 is YNFKEQ. The length of the CDR3 is 16 residues. The CDR3 region is CASSQEGRRVVFGYTF. The CDR3 DNA reads TGTGCCAGCAGCCAAGAGGGTCGCAGGGTTGTGTTTGGCTACACCTTC.

The rearrangement joins TRBV19 to TRBJ1-6; 8 nucleotides match TRBD1. The CDR3 is 15 residues long. V was pared by 5 bases and J by 9 bases, with 9 bases of the junction left unmatched. Germline CDR1 is LNHDA and CDR2 is SQIVND (reference sequence). The CDR3 coding sequence is TGTGCCAGTAGTTTGGACAGGGCAGGAGGTTCACCCCTCCACTTT. Translating gives CASSLDRAGGSPLHF.

This sequence joins TRBV27 and TRBJ1-3, with a tentative D call TRBD1 (5 bases). The CDR3 loop spans 16 amino acids. Germline CDR1 MNHEY, CDR2 SMNVEV (reference sequence). V lost 5 bases and J lost 0, with 14 bases in between. The CDR3 is CASSIPGLISGNTIYF. The CDR3 nucleotides read TGTGCCAGCAGTATACCGGGACTAATCTCTGGAAACACCATATATTTT.

The chain couples TRBV27 to TRBJ1-5; TRBD1 might be the D (5 bases). V lost 5 bases, J lost 6 bases, and 14 bases lay in between. Germline CDR1 reads MNHEY; CDR2 reads SMNVEV (reference sequence). This CDR3 region has 14 residues. The chain's CDR3 is CASSKANGGQPQHF. The CDR3 DNA follows: TGTGCCAGCAGTAAAGCAAACGGGGGTCAGCCCCAGCATTTT.

The chain uses TRBV4-1 and TRBJ1-1, with unresolved D. Germline assignment: CDR1 MGHRA and CDR2 YSYEKL. Trimming removed 9 bases at V and 6 bases at J, with 14 bases between. The CDR3 covers 12 residues. CDR3 amino acids: CASHSGGAEAFF. The CDR3 nucleotides are TGCGCCAGTCATAGTGGCGGCGCTGAAGCTTTCTTT.

This chain uses TRBV3-1 (or the pseudogene TRBV3-2) with TRBJ1-5; D perhaps matches TRBD1 (5 bases). The V gene lost 9 bases and the J gene lost 4 bases, with 13 bases spanning the gap. This CDR3 spans 13 amino acids. The germline V gene encodes CDR1 LGHDT and CDR2 YNNKEL (reference sequence). The CDR3 nucleotides are TGTGCCAGTCTTGATCGGGGGAATCAGCCCCAGCATTTT. Protein sequence: CASLDRGNQPQHF.

This chain links TRBV7-2 with TRBJ1-2; D may be TRBD1 (5 bases). CDR3 length: 15 residues. Germline V gene sequence: CDR1 SGHTA, CDR2 FQGNSA. Trimming removed 6 bases at V and 6 bases at J, with 20 bases between. CDR3 region: CASSDPGGLSHGYTF. CDR3 nucleotides: TGTGCCAGCAGTGACCCGGGGGGATTATCTCATGGCTACACCTTC.

J is TRBJ1-6 and V is TRBV5-1; 7 positions agree with TRBD1. The CDR3 length is 14 residues. Looked up from germline, CDR1 is SGHRS and CDR2 is YFSETQ. The ends lost 0 bases at V and 9 bases at J; junction bases unmatched: 3. The CDR3 region has the DNA TGCGCCAGCAGCTTGGAAGGGGGCTTTTCACCCCTCCACTTT. Translation: CASSLEGGFSPLHF.

The V gene is TRBV30, the J gene TRBJ1-2, with 7 bases fitting TRBD1. V shed 3 bases, J shed 4 bases, and the junction held 8 bases outside the gene matches. The germline gives CDR1 GTSNPN, CDR2 SVGIG (reference sequence). This CDR3 is 14 amino acids long. The CDR3 sequence: CAWRLQGSSYGYTF. For the CDR3, the DNA is TGTGCCTGGAGACTACAGGGGTCATCCTATGGCTACACCTTC.

The chain carries TRBV25-1 and TRBJ2-7; the match to TRBD1 covers 7 bases. This CDR3 contains 12 residues. The junction had 4 bases not matched to a gene; V was cut back by 4 bases and J by 7 bases. Germline CDR1 reads MGHDK; CDR2 reads SYGVNS. CDR3: CASSGTGLEQYF. The CDR3 DNA is TGTGCCAGCAGTGGGACAGGACTTGAGCAGTACTTC.

V is TRBV5-4 and J is TRBJ1-1; D ambiguous. There are 14 residues in the CDR3. Germline assignment: CDR1 SGHNT and CDR2 YYREEE (reference sequence). V was clipped by 4 bases and J by 0 bases, with 10 bases between them. The CDR3 region has the DNA TGTGCCAGCAGCCCCGCGGGGTTGAACACTGAAGCTTTCTTT. Translating gives CASSPAGLNTEAFF.

The chain carries TRBV6-5 and TRBJ1-2, with D tentatively TRBD1 (6 bases). CDR3 length equals 16 residues. V was cut by 2 bases and J by 2 bases, with 15 bases left in between. The V gene's germline CDR1 is MNHEY and CDR2 SVGAGI. CDR3 amino acids: CASSYLERGANYGYTF. Here the CDR3 DNA reads TGTGCCAGCAGTTACCTCGAGCGGGGGGCAAACTATGGCTACACCTTC.

CDR3 loop: CASSPEPGQGANNIQYF. The CDR3 region has the DNA TGCGCCAGCAGCCCTGAACCGGGACAGGGGGCGAATAACATTCAGTACTTC. V gene TRBV5-1 combines with J gene TRBJ2-4, with 12 bases aligning to TRBD1. The ends lost 4 bases at V and 7 bases at J; junction bases unmatched: 12. CDR3 length: 17 residues. Per germline, CDR1 SGHRS and CDR2 YFSETQ.

The gene calls are TRBV6-2 or TRBV6-3 and TRBJ2-7; a possible D gene is TRBD2 (6 bases). The CDR3 spans 14 residues. The V end lost 2 bases, the J end lost 5 bases, and 13 bases lay between the germline ends. The germline CDR1 and CDR2 sequences are MNHEY and SVGEGT. The CDR3 protein is CASSYRIGGDEQYF. For the CDR3, the DNA is TGTGCCAGCAGTTACAGGATTGGCGGGGACGAGCAGTACTTC.

J is TRBJ1-1 and V is TRBV5-4; tentatively, D is TRBD1 (5 bases). The CDR3 is 16 residues long. V lost 1 base and J lost 5, with 18 bases in between. Looked up from germline, CDR1 is SGHNT and CDR2 is YYREEE (reference sequence). CDR3 bases: TGTGCCAGCAGCTTGATGGGGGGTACGTGGTGTACTGAAGCTTTCTTT. Its protein product is CASSLMGGTWCTEAFF.

This chain connects TRBV27 to TRBJ1-2; D is ambiguous. Trimming stripped 5 bases from V and 8 bases from J, with 21 bases between. The CDR3 is made up of 15 amino acids. Germline CDR1 and CDR2: MNHEY and SMNVEV (reference sequence). The CDR3 spells CASSPLGGGLSGYTF. The CDR3 region has the DNA TGTGCCAGCAGTCCTCTGGGAGGAGGGCTTTCGGGCTACACCTTC.

The chain carries TRBV4-3 and TRBJ2-7, with D perhaps matching TRBD2 (5 bases). The CDR3 extends over 12 amino acids. Germline CDR1 LGHNA, CDR2 YSLEER. V lost 7 bases to trimming and J lost 2 bases, with 9 bases between them. The CDR3 protein is CASMLATYEQYF. CDR3 DNA sequence: TGCGCCAGCATGCTAGCCACCTACGAGCAGTACTTC.

This clone was detected a few times. The V gene is TRBV6-1, the J gene TRBJ1-2, with D perhaps matching TRBD1 (5 bases). From germline, CDR1 is MNHNS and CDR2 SASEGT. The CDR3 is 14 amino acids. Deletions cut 2 bases from V and 9 bases from J, with 16 bases between. CDR3 DNA sequence: TGTGCCAGCAGTGAAAGGGAGGGGTTAAGTAGCTACACCTTC. Translating it yields CASSEREGLSSYTF.

V gene TRBV11-2 combines with J gene TRBJ1-2; no clear D gene. V dropped 5 bases and J dropped 4 bases, with 11 bases sitting between them. CDR1 is SGHAT and CDR2 is FQNNGV in the germline V gene. This CDR3 is built from 13 residues. CDR3 amino acids: CASSQAGGYGYTF. The CDR3 region has the DNA TGTGCCAGCAGCCAAGCGGGCGGCTATGGCTACACCTTC.

This chain connects TRBV4-2 to TRBJ1-1; the match to TRBD1 covers 10 bases. The CDR3 contains 16 residues. Germline CDR1 and CDR2: LGHNA and YNFKEQ. Trimming at V came to 0 bases and at J to 4 bases, leaving 5 bases not matched to a gene. The CDR3 is CASSQDPGQGGTEAFF. CDR3 nucleotide sequence: TGTGCCAGCAGCCAAGATCCCGGACAGGGGGGCACTGAAGCTTTCTTT.

The chain couples TRBV3-1 (or the pseudogene TRBV3-2) to TRBJ2-3; 8 bases agree with TRBD2. V was pared by 4 bases and J by 0 bases, with 6 bases of the junction left unmatched. CDR3 length: 16 amino acids. The germline CDR1 and CDR2 sequences are LGHDT and YNNKEL (reference sequence). The CDR3 bases are TGTGCCAGCAGCCCCGGGGCGGGGGGCAGCACAGATACGCAGTATTTT. As protein: CASSPGAGGSTDTQYF.

The chain couples TRBV27 to TRBJ2-1; 9 bases align to TRBD1. Germline loops: CDR1 MNHEY, CDR2 SMNVEV (reference sequence). The CDR3 covers 15 residues. The trim removed 4 bases at V and 8 bases at J, leaving 9 bases unmatched. The CDR3 loop is CASSSLDRGLDEQFF. The DNA for the CDR3 is TGTGCCAGCAGTTCCTTGGACAGGGGCCTGGATGAGCAGTTCTTC.

This sequence joins TRBV30 and TRBJ2-7, with 8 bases lining up with TRBD2. Germline loops: CDR1 GTSNPN, CDR2 SVGIG (reference sequence). Trimming at V came to 0 bases and at J to 6 bases, leaving 10 bases not matched to a gene. The CDR3 runs 15 residues. In nucleotides, the CDR3 is TGTGCCTGGAGTGTATCGGGGGGGGCCGGGGCCGAGCAGTACTTC. Translation: CAWSVSGGAGAEQYF.

The chain uses TRBV18 and TRBJ2-1, with 10 bases identical to TRBD2. The V segment lost 5 bases and the J segment 0 bases; nucleotides outside the gene matches: 13. Germline V gene sequence: CDR1 KGHSH, CDR2 LQKENI. The CDR3 totals 19 residues. This CDR3 reads CASSWTSGTTHSSYNEQFF. CDR3 in DNA: TGTGCCAGCTCATGGACTAGCGGAACTACCCATAGCTCCTACAATGAGCAGTTCTTC.

This chain uses TRBV2 with TRBJ1-2; possibly TRBD1 for D (6 bases). CDR3 size: 13 residues. V was trimmed by 9 bases and J by 0 bases, leaving 11 bases between them. Germline-derived CDR1 and CDR2 are SNHLY and FYNNEI. The CDR3 nucleotides are TGTGCCAGGACAGGTGAAGCTAACTATGGCTACACCTTC. Protein sequence: CARTGEANYGYTF.

The chain uses TRBV11-2 and TRBJ2-5; 10 bases are shared with TRBD1. Per germline, CDR1 SGHAT and CDR2 FQNNGV. Losses at the gene ends were 6 bases for V and 2 bases for J; bases not matched to a gene: 6. The length of the CDR3 is 15 residues. CDR3 in DNA: TGTGCCAGCAGTCAGGACAGGGGGGTTCAAGAGACCCAGTACTTC. This gives the protein CASSQDRGVQETQYF.